What follows describes a single TCR beta chain. Its antigen is undetermined. The data were produced by immunoSEQ multiplex PCR, yet TCRdb's version contains in-frame clones alone and is incomplete. The repertoire consists of 160,000 or so clones, with about 88% occurring once and the leading ten covering under 3%. The data were taken from a study of cytomegalovirus exposure and HLA in healthy donors. General observations from the study: Subsequent analysis of the approximately 130 validation repertoires found a tendency for first-cohort TCR clusters to co-occur.

Per the germline V gene, CDR1 is LNHNV and CDR2 is YYDKDF (reference sequence). The ends were cut back, 2 bases at V and 5 bases at J, with 11 bases in the middle. The CDR3 runs 14 residues. Specimen: PBMCs. The receptor was derived from a man between 18 and 35 years old in good health and CMV-seronegative. The J gene is TRBJ2-3, the V gene TRBV15; TRBD2 might be the D (5 bases). The CDR3 region has the DNA TGTGCCACCAGCAGATGGGAGTTCGAAGATACGCAGTATTTT. This codes for CATSRWEFEDTQYF.